The rows below give T cell receptor beta chains drawn from one sample of a study of blood T cell repertoires in COVID-19. Only in-frame clones appear in the TCRdb table, and some are missing; sequencing was by immunoSEQ multiplex PCR. Of 100,000 to 120,000 clones listed, over 75% are singletons. The sequencing sample was made of peripheral blood. Every receptor here comes from a man aged 50 to 59 with acute or convalescent COVID-19. The CDR3 runs from the conserved cysteine through the conserved F or W. The order of the fields is D gene, J gene, V gene, clone size, CDR3 DNA, CDR3 protein. D genes are given only for firm matches. Rows give clone size only sometimes, using once, few, many, or a class for an expanded clone.

d_call: TRBD1; j_call: TRBJ1-2; v_call: TRBV15; clone_size: -; cdr3_nt: TGTGCCACCAGCCGACAGGGGGAAAAGTATGGCTACACCTTC; cdr3_aa: CATSRQGEKYGYTF
d_call: -; j_call: TRBJ1-1; v_call: TRBV10-3; clone_size: -; cdr3_nt: TGTGCCATCAGAAAGGACAGCTTGAACACTGAAGCTTTCTTT; cdr3_aa: CAIRKDSLNTEAFF
d_call: -; j_call: TRBJ2-4; v_call: TRBV28; clone_size: -; cdr3_nt: TGTGCCAGCAGTTTAATGCAGGGAGGCAAAAACATTCAGTACTTC; cdr3_aa: CASSLMQGGKNIQYF
d_call: -; j_call: TRBJ2-3; v_call: TRBV25-1; clone_size: -; cdr3_nt: TGTGCCAGCAGTAATCTTCAGGGGCGAGTGAAAGATACGCAGTATTTT; cdr3_aa: CASSNLQGRVKDTQYF
d_call: TRBD1; j_call: TRBJ1-2; v_call: TRBV6-5; clone_size: -; cdr3_nt: TGTGCCAGCAGTCGCGACAGGGACTATGGCTACACCTTC; cdr3_aa: CASSRDRDYGYTF
d_call: TRBD1; j_call: TRBJ1-1; v_call: TRBV6-4; clone_size: -; cdr3_nt: TGTGCCAGCAGTTCCCCGGACAGGGAGGGCACTGAAGCTTTCTTT; cdr3_aa: CASSSPDREGTEAFF
d_call: TRBD2; j_call: TRBJ2-5; v_call: TRBV7-8; clone_size: -; cdr3_nt: TGTGCCAGCAGCTTCCTGAGGCTAGCGGGGCAAGAGACCCAGTACTTC; cdr3_aa: CASSFLRLAGQETQYF
d_call: -; j_call: TRBJ2-4; v_call: TRBV3-1/TRBV3-2; clone_size: -; cdr3_nt: TGTGCCGCCTCAGCAGGTCGGGGTATGGACATTCAGTACTTC; cdr3_aa: CAASAGRGMDIQYF
d_call: TRBD1; j_call: TRBJ2-5; v_call: TRBV27; clone_size: -; cdr3_nt: TGTGCCAGCAGTCCTCGACAGGGATTCCCCCCAGAGACCCAGTACTTC; cdr3_aa: CASSPRQGFPPETQYF
d_call: -; j_call: TRBJ1-4; v_call: TRBV7-2; clone_size: once; cdr3_nt: TGTGCCAGCAGCCACAAAATACTTGGGTCGGGGAGTACTAATGAAAAACTGTTTTTT; cdr3_aa: CASSHKILGSGSTNEKLFF
d_call: -; j_call: TRBJ2-1; v_call: TRBV4-1; clone_size: -; cdr3_nt: TGCGCCAGCAGCCAAGACAGGGGTTCCTACAATGAGCAGTTCTTC; cdr3_aa: CASSQDRGSYNEQFF
d_call: TRBD2; j_call: TRBJ2-3; v_call: TRBV5-1; clone_size: -; cdr3_nt: TGCGCCAGCAGCTTTATAGCGGGGGTGGCCACAGATACGCAGTATTTT; cdr3_aa: CASSFIAGVATDTQYF
d_call: TRBD1; j_call: TRBJ1-6; v_call: TRBV7-3; clone_size: few; cdr3_nt: TGTGCCAGCAGCAAGACAGGGGGAAATTCACCCCTCCACTTT; cdr3_aa: CASSKTGGNSPLHF
d_call: -; j_call: TRBJ2-3; v_call: TRBV28; clone_size: -; cdr3_nt: TGTGCCAGCAGTTTAGTAACTACTAGCACAGATACGCAGTATTTT; cdr3_aa: CASSLVTTSTDTQYF
d_call: TRBD2; j_call: TRBJ2-3; v_call: TRBV20-1; clone_size: -; cdr3_nt: TGCAGTGCTAGTCCCCCTAGCGGGGGGTCAGATACGCAGTATTTT; cdr3_aa: CSASPPSGGSDTQYF
d_call: -; j_call: TRBJ1-1; v_call: TRBV19; clone_size: -; cdr3_nt: TGTGCCAGTAGCCAAGGGGTCGGCACTGAAGCTTTCTTT; cdr3_aa: CASSQGVGTEAFF
d_call: TRBD1; j_call: TRBJ1-5; v_call: TRBV6-5; clone_size: -; cdr3_nt: TGTGCCAGCAGTTTGACGTATGACAGGGGGAGAGGGCCCCAGCATTTT; cdr3_aa: CASSLTYDRGRGPQHF
d_call: TRBD1; j_call: TRBJ2-1; v_call: TRBV19; clone_size: -; cdr3_nt: TGTGCCAGTAGTATAGAGGACAGGGGGCCCGCTGAGCAGTTCTTC; cdr3_aa: CASSIEDRGPAEQFF
d_call: -; j_call: TRBJ1-5; v_call: TRBV25-1; clone_size: -; cdr3_nt: TGTGCCAGCAGTGAATCCAGGGGCGGCAATCAGCCCCAGCATTTT; cdr3_aa: CASSESRGGNQPQHF
d_call: -; j_call: TRBJ1-6; v_call: TRBV5-1; clone_size: -; cdr3_nt: TGCGCCAGCAGCGGGGAGAGAGGAAATTCACCCCTCCACTTT; cdr3_aa: CASSGERGNSPLHF
d_call: -; j_call: TRBJ1-2; v_call: TRBV11-2; clone_size: -; cdr3_nt: TGTGCCAGCAGCTTAGGTTCGACAAGATATGGCTACACCTTC; cdr3_aa: CASSLGSTRYGYTF
d_call: -; j_call: TRBJ1-6; v_call: TRBV3-1/TRBV3-2; clone_size: few; cdr3_nt: TGTGCCAGCAGCCAAGATGGGGGGGCCCTGGGCTCACCCCTCCACTTT; cdr3_aa: CASSQDGGALGSPLHF